This T cell receptor (beta chain) was sequenced in a study of T cell responses to AZD1222 COVID-19 vaccine. Study results and limitations: Spike-wide vaccine-associated CD4 TCRs dominated at 160-218 and 743-854. Females made up more of the donors, who were largely white British, and clonal diversity may have come out too low. Unmutated variant regions are reportedly the target of nearly half of TCRs that are spike-specific.

Germline V gives CDR1 LGHNA, CDR2 YNFKEQ. The CDR3 totals 17 residues. With 0 bases clipped from V and 7 bases from J, the junction kept 8 bases outside the gene matches. This table comes from immunoSEQ multiplex PCR, and its TCRdb copy is limited to in-frame clones, with some not included. The sample lists some 200,000 clones, roughly 92% occurring once. Comments on this clone: The antigen is undetermined.

The sequencing here drew on peripheral blood, taken 28 days after the second dose of the MenACWY control vaccine. The rearrangement joins TRBV4-2 to TRBJ2-1; the match to TRBD2 covers 11 bases. The TCR comes from an adult who received the MenACWY meningococcal vaccine as a control. The CDR3 is CASSQDLAGGILNEQFF. The CDR3 DNA reads as TGTGCCAGCAGCCAAGACTTAGCGGGAGGGATTTTAAATGAGCAGTTCTTC.